The 2 T cell receptor beta chains below were found in one sample sequenced in a study of sequential checkpoint blockade in melanoma. Treatment of the sample: randomized to nivolumab then ipilimumab (arm A) or the reverse (arm B). Using immunoSEQ multiplex PCR, the repertoire was profiled, and TCRdb retains in-frame clones only, with some absent. The repertoire holds just over 15,000 clones, with approximately 80% as singletons. The source material was CD8+ T cells sorted from blood (inferred from file names), sampled from a patient given nivolumab and ipilimumab in sequence. Receptors originate from a human donor with melanoma.

In this sample, this clone turned up once. The chain links TRBV28 to TRBJ2-2, with 9 bases that match TRBD2. V gave up 6 bases and J gave up 1 base; unmatched junction bases: 6. The CDR3 has 16 amino acids. In germline, CDR1 is MDHEN, CDR2 SYDVKM. The CDR3 region has the DNA TGTGCCAGCAGAGCCCCGACTAGCGGGAACACCGGGGAGCTGTTTTTT. It is translated as CASRAPTSGNTGELFF.

This chain joins TRBV5-8 and TRBJ2-7, with a weak D call TRBD1 (5 bases). V was cut by 4 bases and J by 3 bases, with 14 bases left in between. The CDR3 sequence is 14 residues long. Looked up from germline, CDR1 is SGHTS and CDR2 is YDEGEE. In DNA form, the CDR3 reads TGTGCCAGCAGCGCAGCTACAGGAGTCTACGAGCAGTACTTC. As protein: CASSAATGVYEQYF.